This T cell receptor beta chain was observed in a study of radiotherapy plus CTLA-4 blockade in lung cancer. Produced via immunoSEQ multiplex PCR; TCRdb's table is partial and in-frame only. The repertoire holds some 49,000 clones, with 80% to 90% as singletons. On this clone: Its antigen is still unknown.

Germline V gives CDR1 SGDLS, CDR2 YYNGEE. This CDR3 has 15 residues. Trimming left V 0 bases short and J 3 bases short, with 9 bases between. Study results and limitations: In blood, after radiotherapy plus ipilimumab, tumor-derived TCR clones expanded.

The clonotype was recovered from a human donor with non-small cell lung cancer whose response to radiotherapy plus ipilimumab could not be evaluated. J is TRBJ2-2 and V is TRBV9; D unresolved. Sequences were derived from peripheral blood, sampled from a patient treated with radiotherapy plus ipilimumab. Here the CDR3 DNA reads TGTGCCAGCAGCGTAGACCCGGGTTACACCGGGGAGCTGTTTTTT. Its translation is CASSVDPGYTGELFF. The complete variable domain, with remaining parts taken from reference TRBV9 and TRBJ2-2, reads DSGVTQTPKHLITATGQRVTLRCSPRSGDLSVYWYQQSLDQGLQFLIQYYNGEERAKGNILERFSAQQFPDLHSELNLSSLELGDSALYFCASSVDPGYTGELFFGEGSRLTVL.